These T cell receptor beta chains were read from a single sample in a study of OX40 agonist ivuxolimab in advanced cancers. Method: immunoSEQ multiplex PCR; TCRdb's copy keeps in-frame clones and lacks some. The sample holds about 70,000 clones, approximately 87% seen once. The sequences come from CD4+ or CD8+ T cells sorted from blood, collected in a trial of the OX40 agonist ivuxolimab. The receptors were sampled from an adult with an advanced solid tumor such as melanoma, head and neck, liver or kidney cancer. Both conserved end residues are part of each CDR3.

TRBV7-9	CASRRDLGNSPLHF
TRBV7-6	CASSLGGGWDTQYF
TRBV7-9	CASSPRTREENYGYTF
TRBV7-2	CASSLSGVNVDGYTF
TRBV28	CASSPIGNYHGDTQYF
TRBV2	CASSDSAVNPPGYTF
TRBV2	CASRVTRASTDTQYF
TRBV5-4	CASSLASMNTEAFF
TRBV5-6	CASSWGTRGYNEQFF
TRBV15	CATSIQGSQPQHF
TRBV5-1	CASSPPTLYEQYF
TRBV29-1	CSVAGGTYNEQFF
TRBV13	CASSVVLFSGGLYSYEQYF
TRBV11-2	CASSLERLEQYF
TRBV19	CASSRLLAASTDTQYF
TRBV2	CASSPSLGGYTIYF
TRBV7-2	CASSLGGRSYEQYF
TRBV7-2	CASSLDPSDRRGGGTEAFF
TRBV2	CASRTPLHGARVGTEAFF
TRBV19	CASRLQGPLPEAFF
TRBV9	CASSDLIETTDTQYF
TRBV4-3	CASSQGLTSAGGETQYF
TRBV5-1	CASSTPTGKQAFF
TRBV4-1	CASSLQVRGGYEQYF
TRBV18	CASSPGTGGSYEQYF
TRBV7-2	CASSLAGIINTEAFF
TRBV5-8	CASSVGGGGINNEQFF
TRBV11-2	CASSPFWAPDTQYF
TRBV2	CASSSDSHLNTEAFF
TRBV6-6	CASSYSLQGANYGYTF
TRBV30	CAWSDGSLYGYTF
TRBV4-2	CASSQDFFAPLHF
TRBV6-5	CASSYSRVRETQYF
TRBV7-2	CASSLRAGNTGELFF
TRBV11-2	CASSLGLAGEKGGEQYF
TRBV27	CASRTVGRYEQYF
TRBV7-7	CASSLDLSDTQYF
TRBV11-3	CASSLEYSPSTGELFF
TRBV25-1	CASRGFRVNTEAFF
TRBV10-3	CAISESGGNTGELFF
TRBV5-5	CASSHGRAKNIQYF
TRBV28	CAIQTGTIGRYGYTF
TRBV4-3	CASSQARTNGELFF
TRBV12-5	CASGADRGALYF